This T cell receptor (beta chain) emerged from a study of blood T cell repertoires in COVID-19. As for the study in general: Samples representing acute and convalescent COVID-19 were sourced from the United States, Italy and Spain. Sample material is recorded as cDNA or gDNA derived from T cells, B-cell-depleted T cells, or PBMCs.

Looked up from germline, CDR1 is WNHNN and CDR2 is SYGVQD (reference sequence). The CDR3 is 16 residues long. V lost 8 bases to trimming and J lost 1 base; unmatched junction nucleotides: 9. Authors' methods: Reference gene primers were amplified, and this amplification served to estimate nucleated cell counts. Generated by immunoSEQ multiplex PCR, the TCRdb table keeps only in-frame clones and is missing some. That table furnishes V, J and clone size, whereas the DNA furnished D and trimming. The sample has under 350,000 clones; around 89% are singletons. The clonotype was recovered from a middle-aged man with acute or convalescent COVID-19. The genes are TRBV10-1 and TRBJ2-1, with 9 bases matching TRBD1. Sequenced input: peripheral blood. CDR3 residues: CASANRDRESYNEQFF. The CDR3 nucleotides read TGCGCCAGCGCCAACCGGGACAGGGAATCCTACAATGAGCAGTTCTTC.